The 14 T cell receptor beta chains below were found in one sample sequenced in a study of a mutant IDH1 vaccine in newly diagnosed glioma. The table came from immunoSEQ multiplex PCR; TCRdb's copy has only in-frame clones and leaves some out. The sample yields some 59,000 clones, 89% seen once. Antigens for these TCRs are unknown. Sample time point: week 11, during vaccination. Every single dose of the vaccine, 300 ug of mutant IDH1 20-mer peptide, came with topical imiquimod. The specimen was PBMCs, collected from a glioma patient whose treatment included an IDH1 peptide vaccine. The source is a man aged 35-49 years with glioma.

The gene calls are TRBV15 and TRBJ1-2; no clear D gene. The CDR3 contains 13 residues. V was clipped by 1 base and J by 5 bases, with 8 bases between them. Germline CDR1 is LNHNV and CDR2 is YYDKDF (reference sequence). Written as DNA, the CDR3 is TGTGCCACCAGCAGAGGGCGGACTTATGGCTACACCTTC. This encodes CATSRGRTYGYTF.

This clone was found a few times. The chain uses TRBV10-3 and TRBJ1-1; the D gene is possibly TRBD1 (5 bases). The CDR3 totals 12 residues. Germline lookup yields CDR1 ENHRY and CDR2 SYGVKD. The V and J ends lost 2 bases and 7 bases respectively, with 8 bases between them. The CDR3, as DNA: TGTGCCATCAGTGAGGTGGGGCATGAAGCTTTCTTT. Its protein is CAISEVGHEAFF.

The chain uses TRBV7-9 and TRBJ1-1; no clear D. The germline CDR1 and CDR2 sequences are SEHNR and FQNEAQ (reference sequence). This CDR3 has 13 amino acids. The V end lost 8 bases, the J end lost 7 bases, and 17 bases lay between the germline ends. CDR3 loop: CASGMSLPYEAFF. In DNA form, the CDR3 reads TGTGCCAGCGGAATGAGCCTACCCTATGAAGCTTTCTTT.

The CDR3 loop reads CASRTGLSSGNTIYF. DNA of the CDR3: TGTGCCAGCAGAACGGGCCTCAGTTCTGGAAACACCATATATTTT. The chain links TRBV7-2 to TRBJ1-3; D is unclear. Trimming took off 6 bases at V and 1 base at J, with 13 bases between the two ends. There are 15 residues in the CDR3. The germline gives CDR1 SGHTA, CDR2 FQGNSA.

This rearrangement joins TRBV5-4 to TRBJ1-4; 8 bases are shared with TRBD1. Unmatched junction bases numbered 11, after V lost 0 bases and J lost 10 bases. The CDR3 is 16 residues long. CDR1 and CDR2 from the germline V gene are SGHNT and YYREEE (reference sequence). The CDR3 region has the DNA TGTGCCAGCAGCTTGGTGACAGGGGCCATTCCTTCAAAACTGTTTTTT. This sequence encodes CASSLVTGAIPSKLFF.

The chain combines TRBV4-2 with TRBJ2-5, with 8 bases that match TRBD1. The CDR3 is 14 amino acids. V shed 3 bases and J 5 bases; nucleotides not matched to a gene: 5. Germline CDR1 is LGHNA and CDR2 is YNFKEQ. CDR3 amino acids: CASSQDRDRETQYF. The CDR3 DNA is TGTGCCAGCAGCCAGGACAGGGATCGGGAGACCCAGTACTTC.

CDR3 sequence: CASNIPLAGAGYEQYF. The CDR3, as DNA: TGTGCCAGCAACATCCCATTAGCGGGAGCCGGATACGAGCAGTACTTC. The chain combines TRBV28 with TRBJ2-7; 9 bases are a match to TRBD2. V dropped 7 bases and J dropped 4; count of bases not matched to a gene: 14. From germline, CDR1 is MDHEN and CDR2 SYDVKM. The CDR3 consists of 16 residues.

This clone appeared once. This chain uses TRBV12-1 with TRBJ2-3. TRBV12-1 is termed a pseudogene. This CDR3 is 15 amino acids long. DNA for the CDR3: TGTGCCAGCAGCTTTAGCGTAGGGGACGCAGATACGCAGTATTTT. Its translation: CASSFSVGDADTQYF.

V is TRBV19 and J is TRBJ1-2; perhaps TRBD1 as D (6 bases). Germline lookup yields CDR1 LNHDA and CDR2 SQIVND (reference sequence). CDR3 length: 14 residues. V lost 5 bases, J lost 4 bases, and 14 bases lay in between. This CDR3 reads CASSVTGLVYGYTF. Here the CDR3 DNA reads TGTGCCAGTAGTGTGACAGGACTCGTCTATGGCTACACCTTC.

The V and J genes are TRBV2 and TRBJ1-3; 7 bases fit TRBD1. From germline, CDR1 is SNHLY and CDR2 FYNNEI. The CDR3 totals 17 residues. The trim removed 5 bases at V and 0 bases at J, leaving 10 bases unmatched. CDR3 amino acids: CASSPLLGDSSGNTIYF. CDR3 coding DNA: TGTGCCAGCAGTCCCCTCCTTGGGGACAGCTCTGGAAACACCATATATTTT.

This chain joins TRBV4-1 and TRBJ1-5; 8 bases are a match to TRBD1. V dropped 6 bases and J dropped 1; count of bases not matched to a gene: 2. The CDR3 runs to 14 residues. Germline loops: CDR1 MGHRA, CDR2 YSYEKL. CDR3 bases: TGCGCCAGCAGTCGGACAGGGAGCAATCAGCCCCAGCATTTT. Encoded protein: CASSRTGSNQPQHF.

The gene calls are TRBV5-5 and TRBJ1-4; 7 nucleotides align to TRBD1. V lost 5 bases to trimming and J lost 5 bases; unmatched junction nucleotides: 9. CDR1 is SGHKS, CDR2 YYEKEE, per germline (reference sequence). CDR3 size: 15 residues. The CDR3 spells CASRAGTERNEKLFF. The CDR3, as DNA: TGTGCCAGCAGGGCGGGGACAGAGCGAAATGAAAAACTGTTTTTT.

The table lists this clone with a count of one. The chain joins TRBV4-3 to TRBJ1-1; a possible D gene is TRBD1 (6 bases). Trimming removed 6 bases at V and 5 bases at J, with 19 bases between. The CDR3 has 15 amino acids. Germline V CDR1 and CDR2: LGHNA, YSLEER. CDR3 bases: TGCGCCAGCAGTCTAGGGCACAGGGAGGGGACTGAAGCTTTCTTT. Its translation is CASSLGHREGTEAFF.

V gene TRBV5-5 combines with J gene TRBJ2-3; 8 bases map to TRBD1. The CDR3 has 14 amino acids. The V and J ends lost 3 bases and 5 bases, in that order; junction bases with no gene match: 5. Germline V CDR1 and CDR2: SGHKS, YYEKEE (reference sequence). The CDR3 loop reads CASSWTGLGDTQYF. The DNA of the CDR3 is TGTGCCAGCAGCTGGACAGGGTTGGGAGATACGCAGTATTTT.